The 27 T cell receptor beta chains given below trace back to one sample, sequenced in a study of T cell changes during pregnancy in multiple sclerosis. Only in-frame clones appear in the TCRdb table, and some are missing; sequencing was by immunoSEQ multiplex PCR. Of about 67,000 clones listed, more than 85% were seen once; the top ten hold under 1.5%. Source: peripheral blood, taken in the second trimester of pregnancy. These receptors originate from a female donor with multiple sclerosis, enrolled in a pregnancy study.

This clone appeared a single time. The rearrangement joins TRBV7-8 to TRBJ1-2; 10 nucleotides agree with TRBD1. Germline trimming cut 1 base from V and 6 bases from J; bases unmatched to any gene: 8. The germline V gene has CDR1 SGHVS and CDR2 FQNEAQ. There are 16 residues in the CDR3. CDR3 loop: CASSLGGQGEIHGYTF. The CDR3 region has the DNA TGTGCCAGCAGCTTAGGAGGACAGGGGGAGATACATGGCTACACCTTC.

Written as DNA, the CDR3 is TGCAGCGCCAGGACTAGCGGGAGCTTTGACGAGCAGTACTTC. It codes for CSARTSGSFDEQYF. This chain uses TRBV29-1 with TRBJ2-7; 13 bases fit TRBD2. The CDR3 contains 14 residues. Trimming at V came to 7 bases and at J to 5 bases, leaving 8 bases not matched to a gene. Germline V gene sequence: CDR1 SQVTM, CDR2 ANQGSEA.

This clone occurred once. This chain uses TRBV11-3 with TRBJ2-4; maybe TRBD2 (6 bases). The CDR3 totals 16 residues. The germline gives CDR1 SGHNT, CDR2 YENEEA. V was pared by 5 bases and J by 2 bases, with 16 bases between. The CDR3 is CASSRRAGGTKNIQYF. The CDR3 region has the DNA TGTGCCAGCAGCCGTCGGGCGGGCGGGACCAAAAACATTCAGTACTTC.

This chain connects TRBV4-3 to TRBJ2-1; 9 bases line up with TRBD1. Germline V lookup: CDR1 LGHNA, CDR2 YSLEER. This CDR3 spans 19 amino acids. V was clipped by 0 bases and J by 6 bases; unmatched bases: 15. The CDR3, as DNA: TGCGCCAGCAGCCAAGAAATCGGATTCGGGACAGGGCTAATCAATGAGCAGTTCTTC. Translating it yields CASSQEIGFGTGLINEQFF.

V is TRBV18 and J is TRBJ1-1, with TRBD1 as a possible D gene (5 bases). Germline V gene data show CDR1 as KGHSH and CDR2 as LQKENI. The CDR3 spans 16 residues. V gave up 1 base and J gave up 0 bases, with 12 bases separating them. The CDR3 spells CASSPLQGSMNTEAFF. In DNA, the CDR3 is TGTGCCAGCTCACCACTGCAGGGAAGCATGAACACTGAAGCTTTCTTT.

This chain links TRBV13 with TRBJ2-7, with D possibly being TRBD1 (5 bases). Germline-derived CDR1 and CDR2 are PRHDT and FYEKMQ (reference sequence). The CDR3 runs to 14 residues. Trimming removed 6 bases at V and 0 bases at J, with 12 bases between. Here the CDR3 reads CASSLKGNSYEQYF. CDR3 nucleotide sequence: TGTGCCAGCAGTTTGAAGGGGAACTCCTACGAGCAGTACTTC.

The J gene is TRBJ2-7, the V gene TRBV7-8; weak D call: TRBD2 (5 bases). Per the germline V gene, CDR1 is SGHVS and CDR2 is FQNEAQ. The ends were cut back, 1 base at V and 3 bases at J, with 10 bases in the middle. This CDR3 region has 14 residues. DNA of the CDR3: TGTGCCAGCAGCTTAGGGGAGATGGGCTACGAGCAGTACTTC. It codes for CASSLGEMGYEQYF.

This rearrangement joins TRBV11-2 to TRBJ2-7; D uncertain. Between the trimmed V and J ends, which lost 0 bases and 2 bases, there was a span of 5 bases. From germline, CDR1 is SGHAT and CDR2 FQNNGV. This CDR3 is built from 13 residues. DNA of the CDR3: TGTGCCAGCAGCTTAGATTTCACCTACGAGCAGTACTTC. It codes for CASSLDFTYEQYF.

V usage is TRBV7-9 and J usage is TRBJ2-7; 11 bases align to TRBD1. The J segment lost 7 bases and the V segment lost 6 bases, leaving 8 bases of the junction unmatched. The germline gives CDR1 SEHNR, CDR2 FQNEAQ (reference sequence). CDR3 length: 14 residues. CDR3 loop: CASRSGTGGREQYF. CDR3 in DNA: TGTGCCAGCAGGTCCGGGACAGGGGGAAGGGAGCAGTACTTC.

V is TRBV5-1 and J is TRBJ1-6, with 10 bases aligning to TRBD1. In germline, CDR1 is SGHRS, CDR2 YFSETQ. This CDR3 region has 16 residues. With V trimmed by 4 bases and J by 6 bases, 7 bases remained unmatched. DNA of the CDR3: TGCGCCAGCAGCGATGGGGACAGGGGCGTTAATTCACCCCTCCACTTT. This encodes CASSDGDRGVNSPLHF. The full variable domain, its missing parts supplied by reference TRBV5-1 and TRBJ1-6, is KAGVTQTPRYLIKTRGQQVTLSCSPISGHRSVSWYQQTPGQGLQFLFEYFSETQRNKGNFPGRFSGRQFSNSRSEMNVSTLELGDSALYLCASSDGDRGVNSPLHFGNGTRLTVT.

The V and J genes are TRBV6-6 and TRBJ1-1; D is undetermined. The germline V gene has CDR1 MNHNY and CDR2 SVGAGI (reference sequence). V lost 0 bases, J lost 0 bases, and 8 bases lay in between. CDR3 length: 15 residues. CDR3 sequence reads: CASSYSSVMNTEAFF. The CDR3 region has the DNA TGTGCCAGCAGTTACTCGAGCGTGATGAACACTGAAGCTTTCTTT.

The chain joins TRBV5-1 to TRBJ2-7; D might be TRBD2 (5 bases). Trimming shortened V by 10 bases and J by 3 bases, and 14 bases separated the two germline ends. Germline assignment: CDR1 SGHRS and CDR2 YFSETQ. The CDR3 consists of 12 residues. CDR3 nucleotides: TGCGCCGACTCGGGCCGGGGCTACGAGCAGTACTTC. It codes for CADSGRGYEQYF.

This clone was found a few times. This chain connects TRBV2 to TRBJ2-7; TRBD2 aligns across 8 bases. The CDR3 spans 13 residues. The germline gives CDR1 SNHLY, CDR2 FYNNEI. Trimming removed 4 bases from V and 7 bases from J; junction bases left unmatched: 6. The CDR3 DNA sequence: TGTGCCAGCAGTGTCAGCGGGAGTAGGGAGCAGTACTTC. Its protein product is CASSVSGSREQYF.

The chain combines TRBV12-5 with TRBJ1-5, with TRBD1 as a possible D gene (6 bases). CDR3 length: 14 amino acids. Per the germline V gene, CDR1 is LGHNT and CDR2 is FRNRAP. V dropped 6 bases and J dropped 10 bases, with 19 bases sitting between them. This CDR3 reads CASGPHREISPQHF. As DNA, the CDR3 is TGTGCTAGTGGACCACACAGGGAAATCAGCCCCCAGCATTTT. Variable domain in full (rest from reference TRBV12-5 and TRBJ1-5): DARVTQTPRHKVTEMGQEVTMRCQPILGHNTVFWYRQTMMQGLELLAYFRNRAPLDDSGMPKDRFSAEMPDATLATLKIQPSEPRDSAVYFCASGPHREISPQHFGDGTRLSIL.

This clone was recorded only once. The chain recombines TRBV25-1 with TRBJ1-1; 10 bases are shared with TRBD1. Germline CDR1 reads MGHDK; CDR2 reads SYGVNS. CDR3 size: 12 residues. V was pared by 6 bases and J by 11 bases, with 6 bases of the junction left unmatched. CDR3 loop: CASSTGTGDAFF. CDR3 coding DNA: TGTGCCAGCAGCACCGGGACAGGGGACGCTTTCTTT.

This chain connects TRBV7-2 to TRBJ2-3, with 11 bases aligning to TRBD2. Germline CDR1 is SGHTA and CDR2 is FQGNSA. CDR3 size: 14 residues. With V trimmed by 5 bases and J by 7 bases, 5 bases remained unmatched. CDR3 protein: CASSPGTSGNTQYF. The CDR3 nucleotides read TGTGCCAGCAGCCCCGGGACTAGCGGAAATACGCAGTATTTT.

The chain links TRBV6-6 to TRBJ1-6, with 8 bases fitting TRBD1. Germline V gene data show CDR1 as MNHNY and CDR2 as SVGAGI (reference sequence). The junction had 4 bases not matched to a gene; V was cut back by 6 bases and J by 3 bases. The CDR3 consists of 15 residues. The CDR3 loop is CASRAGTGYNSPLHF. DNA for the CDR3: TGTGCCAGCAGGGCCGGGACAGGCTATAATTCACCCCTCCACTTT.

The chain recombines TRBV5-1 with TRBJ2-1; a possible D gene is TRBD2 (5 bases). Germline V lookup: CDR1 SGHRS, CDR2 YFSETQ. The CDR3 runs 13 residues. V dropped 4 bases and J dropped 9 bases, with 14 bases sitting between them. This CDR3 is CASSPEGSGEQFF. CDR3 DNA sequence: TGCGCCAGCAGCCCCGAAGGAAGCGGTGAGCAGTTCTTC.

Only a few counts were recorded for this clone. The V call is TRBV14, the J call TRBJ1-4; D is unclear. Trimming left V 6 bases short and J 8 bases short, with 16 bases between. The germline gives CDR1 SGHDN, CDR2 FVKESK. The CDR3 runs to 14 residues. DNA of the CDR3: TGTGCCAGCAGGAACACAGCGGTCCCCGAAAAACTGTTTTTT. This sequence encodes CASRNTAVPEKLFF.

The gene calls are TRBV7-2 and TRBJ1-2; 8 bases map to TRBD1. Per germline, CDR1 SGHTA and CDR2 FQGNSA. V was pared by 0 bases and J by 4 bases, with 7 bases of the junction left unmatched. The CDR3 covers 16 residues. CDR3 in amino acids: CASSLAAYRGSYGYTF. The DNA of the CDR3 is TGTGCCAGCAGCTTAGCGGCTTACAGGGGGAGCTATGGCTACACCTTC.

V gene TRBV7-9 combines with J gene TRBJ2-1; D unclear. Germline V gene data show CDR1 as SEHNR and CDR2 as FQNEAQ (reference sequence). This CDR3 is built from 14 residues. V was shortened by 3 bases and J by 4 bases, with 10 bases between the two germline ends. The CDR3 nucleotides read TGTGCCAGCAGCTTCCTTACTGATTACAATGAGCAGTTCTTC. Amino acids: CASSFLTDYNEQFF.

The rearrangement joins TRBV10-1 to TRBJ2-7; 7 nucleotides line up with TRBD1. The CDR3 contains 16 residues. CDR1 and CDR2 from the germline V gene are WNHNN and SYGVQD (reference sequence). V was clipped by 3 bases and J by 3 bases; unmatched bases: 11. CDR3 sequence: CASSDPNPAGGYEQYF. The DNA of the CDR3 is TGCGCCAGCAGTGATCCCAACCCGGCAGGGGGCTACGAGCAGTACTTC.

The CDR3 spells CASSLGGRFPSTDTQYF. CDR3 DNA sequence: TGTGCCAGCAGCTTAGGGGGCAGGTTTCCTAGCACAGATACGCAGTATTTT. V and J are TRBV11-3 and TRBJ2-3, with D perhaps TRBD1 (5 bases). Germline CDR1 reads SGHNT; CDR2 reads YENEEA. The CDR3 loop spans 17 amino acids. V was clipped by 1 base and J by 0 bases, with 14 bases between them.

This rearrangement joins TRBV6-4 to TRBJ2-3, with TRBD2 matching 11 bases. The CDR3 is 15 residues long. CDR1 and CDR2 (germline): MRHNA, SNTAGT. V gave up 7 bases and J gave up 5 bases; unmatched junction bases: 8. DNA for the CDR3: TGTGCCAGCACCCGACTAGCGGGGCCCCGAGATACGCAGTATTTT. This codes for CASTRLAGPRDTQYF.

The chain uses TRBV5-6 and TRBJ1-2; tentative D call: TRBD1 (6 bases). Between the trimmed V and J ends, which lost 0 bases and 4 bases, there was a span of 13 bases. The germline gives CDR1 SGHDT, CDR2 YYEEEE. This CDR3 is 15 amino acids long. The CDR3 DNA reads TGTGCCAGCAGCTTGGTAACAGGGTCCCCCTATGGCTACACCTTC. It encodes CASSLVTGSPYGYTF.

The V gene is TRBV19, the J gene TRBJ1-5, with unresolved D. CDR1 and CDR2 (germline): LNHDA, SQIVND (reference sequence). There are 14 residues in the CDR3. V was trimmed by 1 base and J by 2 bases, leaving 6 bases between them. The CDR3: CASSIATGNQPQHF. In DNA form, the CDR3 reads TGTGCCAGTAGTATAGCCACAGGCAATCAGCCCCAGCATTTT.

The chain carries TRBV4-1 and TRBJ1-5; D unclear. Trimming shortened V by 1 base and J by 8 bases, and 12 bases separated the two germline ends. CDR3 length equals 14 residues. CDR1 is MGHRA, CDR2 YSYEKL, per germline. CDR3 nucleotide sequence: TGCGCCAGCAGCCAAGGTGGGCCGTTTGAGCCCCAGCATTTT. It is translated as CASSQGGPFEPQHF.